This T cell receptor (beta chain) was identified in a study of blood T cells in healthy people across ages. With regard to this clonotype: Antigen unknown.

The study, taken as a whole, reports: Researchers said unsorted PBMCs prevented a conclusive naive versus antigen-experienced comparison. Both higher diversity and more naive CD4+ cells marked long-lived donors when set against aged donors.

For the second PCR, which ran for roughly 7 to 11 cycles, a sample-barcoded 5' primer and a J-beta primer mix were used. Each cDNA molecule, via a template-switch adaptor with 12 random nucleotides, was tagged. TCRdb analysed the 5' RACE reads with MiXCR anew, one entry per CDR3 protein. The repertoire has 630,000 or so distinct CDR3 sequences, roughly 30% of them found once; the top ten carry less than 20%. This CDR3 is built from 17 residues. Germline CDR1 and CDR2: LGHDT and YNNKEL (reference sequence). V dropped 4 bases and J dropped 9; count of bases not matched to a gene: 19. The source is a woman aged 80 or over in good health. This chain uses TRBV3-1 with TRBJ2-5; 8 positions match TRBD2. Source material: blood. This CDR3 reads CASSPSTGGVYQGAQYF. CDR3 DNA sequence: TGTGCCAGCAGCCCATCTACGGGGGGGGTGTACCAAGGGGCCCAGTACTTC.